This T cell receptor (beta chain) comes out of a study of CD8 T cells in Susac syndrome. Study outcomes and limitations: Susac CD8+ clonal expansion peaked in TEMRA cells and active patients.

Of note for this clonotype: What it binds is unknown.

The T cells that were sequenced for TCR beta were CD8+ and CD4+ cells from blood. cDNA came from approximately 0.5 to 1 ug RNA primed by random hexamers. The method of amplification for TCR beta CDR3 was immunoSEQ multiplex PCR, covering 54 Vbeta and 13 Jbeta. One entry per CDR3 protein results from TCRdb running MiXCR on the immunoSEQ multiplex PCR reads. This table holds 95,000 to 150,000 distinct CDR3 sequences, 90% to 95% found once. V lost 5 bases and J 4 bases, leaving 14 bases between the germline ends. CDR3 length: 14 amino acids. The germline V gene has CDR1 MDHEN and CDR2 SYDVKM. The rearrangement joins TRBV28 to TRBJ1-2; tentatively, D is TRBD1 (6 bases). The material sequenced was CD8+ T cells from PBMCs. The TCR sequence derives from a human donor with Susac syndrome. CDR3 region: CASSPPGAVYGYTF. The CDR3 nucleotides read TGTGCCAGCAGTCCCCCGGGGGCTGTCTATGGCTACACCTTC.